The 23 T cell receptor beta chains below all came from one sample that was sequenced in a study of blood T cell repertoires in COVID-19. This table comes from immunoSEQ multiplex PCR, and its TCRdb copy is limited to in-frame clones, with some not included. The sample holds 150,000 to 200,000 clones; roughly nine tenths are singletons and the top ten take 20% to 25%. The sequencing sample was made of peripheral blood. The receptors shown here come from a man aged 55 to 69 with active or convalescent COVID-19.

This chain connects TRBV6-1 to TRBJ1-5; 8 bases fit TRBD1. The CDR3 sequence is 16 residues long. From germline, CDR1 is MNHNS and CDR2 SASEGT. The V segment lost 3 bases and the J segment 3 bases; nucleotides outside the gene matches: 7. CDR3 in amino acids: CASSDGTGSFNQPQHF. The CDR3 DNA follows: TGTGCCAGCAGTGATGGGACAGGTTCTTTCAATCAGCCCCAGCATTTT.

This rearrangement joins TRBV6-1 to TRBJ1-2; D remains unclear. V was clipped by 3 bases and J by 5 bases, with 13 bases between them. Per germline, CDR1 MNHNS and CDR2 SASEGT. CDR3 size: 14 residues. CDR3 DNA: TGTGCCAGCAGTGAGGGTTGGAGGGAATATGGCTACACCTTC. The encoded protein is CASSEGWREYGYTF.

The V call is TRBV5-6, the J call TRBJ2-2, with 13 bases that match TRBD2. With V trimmed by 4 bases and J by 7 bases, 4 bases remained unmatched. Germline CDR1 SGHDT, CDR2 YYEEEE. CDR3 size: 15 residues. CDR3: CASSTSGGAGGELFF. CDR3 nucleotides: TGTGCCAGCAGCACTAGCGGGGGGGCCGGCGGGGAGCTGTTTTTT.

The CDR3 nucleotides are TGTGCCAGCAGTTACAGGACAGGGGAGACCTATGGCTACACCTTC. Protein: CASSYRTGETYGYTF. V is TRBV6-5 and J is TRBJ1-2; 9 bases are shared with TRBD1. With V trimmed by 2 bases and J by 4 bases, 5 bases remained unmatched. This CDR3 has 15 residues. Per the germline V gene, CDR1 is MNHEY and CDR2 is SVGAGI.

This chain links TRBV19 with TRBJ2-5; TRBD2 matches at 13 bases. There are 17 residues in the CDR3. J lost 4 bases, V lost 2 bases, and 7 bases had no gene match. Germline V gene data show CDR1 as LNHDA and CDR2 as SQIVND (reference sequence). The CDR3 is CASSITGLAGSGETQYF. DNA of the CDR3: TGTGCCAGTAGTATAACGGGACTAGCGGGAAGTGGAGAGACCCAGTACTTC.

The V call is TRBV6-5, the J call TRBJ1-4; TRBD1 aligns across 9 bases. The V segment lost 7 bases and the J segment 8 bases; nucleotides outside the gene matches: 5. CDR3 length: 13 residues. Germline V lookup: CDR1 MNHEY, CDR2 SVGAGI. CDR3 region: CASKGQGPEKLFF. In DNA, the CDR3 is TGTGCCAGCAAGGGACAGGGACCCGAAAAACTGTTTTTT.

The CDR3 sequence: CASSLASGEETQYF. The CDR3 DNA sequence: TGCGCCAGCAGCTTGGCTAGCGGGGAAGAGACCCAGTACTTC. The V call is TRBV5-1, the J call TRBJ2-5, with 9 bases aligning to TRBD2. CDR1 and CDR2 (germline): SGHRS, YFSETQ. The CDR3 is 14 amino acids. The V gene end was trimmed by 0 bases and the J gene end by 3 bases; junction bases not matched to a gene: 0.

This clone is a singleton in its sample. This chain connects TRBV6-5 to TRBJ2-5; D is uncertain. V lost 0 bases to trimming and J lost 0 bases, with 11 bases between them. Germline V gives CDR1 MNHEY, CDR2 SVGAGI. The CDR3 runs to 16 residues. CDR3 DNA: TGTGCCAGCAGTTACTCGGGTTCGGGTTACCAAGAGACCCAGTACTTC. This translates into CASSYSGSGYQETQYF.

The rearrangement joins TRBV5-1 to TRBJ1-3; D gene uncertain. Per the germline V gene, CDR1 is SGHRS and CDR2 is YFSETQ. CDR3 length: 15 residues. V gave up 0 bases and J gave up 0 bases, with 7 bases separating them. The CDR3 nucleotides are TGCGCCAGCAGCTTGGTTAGCGGCTCTGGAAACACCATATATTTT. It specifies CASSLVSGSGNTIYF.

The rearrangement uses TRBV9 and TRBJ2-3; TRBD2 aligns across 11 bases. Germline V CDR1 and CDR2: SGDLS, YYNGEE. Trimming cost V 2 bases and J 0 bases; bases outside gene matches: 2. The CDR3 runs to 16 residues. The CDR3 protein is CASSVSGGASTDTQYF. CDR3 in DNA: TGTGCCAGCAGCGTTAGCGGGGGGGCTAGCACAGATACGCAGTATTTT.

The chain couples TRBV11-2 to TRBJ2-2; possible D gene TRBD2, 6 bases. From germline, CDR1 is SGHAT and CDR2 FQNNGV. The CDR3 is 14 amino acids. The V end lost 5 bases, the J end lost 6 bases, and 13 bases lay between the germline ends. CDR3 residues: CASSPSWGAGELFF. The CDR3 nucleotides read TGTGCCAGCAGCCCATCGTGGGGGGCCGGGGAGCTGTTTTTT. Using reference TRBV11-2 and TRBJ2-2 for the parts outside the CDR3, the full variable domain is EAGVAQSPRYKIIEKRQSVAFWCNPISGHATLYWYQQILGQGPKLLIQFQNNGVVDDSQLPKDRFSAERLKGVDSTLKIQPAKLEDSAVYLCASSPSWGAGELFFGEGSRLTVL.

This chain links TRBV2 with TRBJ2-1, with D hard to call. Germline V gene data show CDR1 as SNHLY and CDR2 as FYNNEI. V lost 2 bases to trimming and J lost 5 bases, with 4 bases between them. This CDR3 is 12 amino acids long. CDR3 in amino acids: CASSEINNEQFF. For the CDR3, the DNA is TGTGCCAGCAGTGAAATTAACAATGAGCAGTTCTTC.

The chain links TRBV29-1 to TRBJ2-1, with 7 bases fitting TRBD2. With 4 bases clipped from V and 2 bases from J, the junction kept 2 bases outside the gene matches. Germline CDR1 and CDR2: SQVTM and ANQGSEA. The CDR3 loop spans 13 amino acids. CDR3 in amino acids: CSVARGAYNEQFF. The CDR3 DNA reads TGCAGCGTTGCTCGGGGGGCCTACAATGAGCAGTTCTTC.

The CDR3 reads CASSFSATNEKLFF. CDR3 in DNA: TGTGCCAGCAGCTTCTCAGCAACTAATGAAAAACTGTTTTTT. The chain uses TRBV7-9 and TRBJ1-4; D gene ambiguous. The CDR3 covers 14 residues. Germline CDR1 and CDR2: SEHNR and FQNEAQ (reference sequence). V lost 3 bases to trimming and J lost 0 bases, with 5 bases between them.

V and J are TRBV12-5 and TRBJ1-5, with 11 bases matching TRBD1. The CDR3 totals 15 residues. The V gene's germline CDR1 is LGHNT and CDR2 FRNRAP. Trimming took 6 bases from V and 6 from J; bases not matched to a gene: 7. The CDR3 reads CASGPGQGATQPQHF. In nucleotides, the CDR3 is TGTGCTAGTGGACCTGGACAGGGGGCGACTCAGCCCCAGCATTTT.

The chain combines TRBV5-1 with TRBJ1-3; 9 bases align to TRBD1. V lost 4 bases and J lost 1; bases outside the gene matches: 6. Per the germline V gene, CDR1 is SGHRS and CDR2 is YFSETQ. The CDR3 has 16 residues. The CDR3 is CASSGSGTGSGNTIYF. CDR3 DNA: TGCGCCAGCAGCGGGTCCGGGACAGGGTCTGGAAACACCATATATTTT.

The DNA of the CDR3 is TGTGCCAGCACCAGAGACAGCCTCAATGAGCAGTTCTTC. It yields the protein CASTRDSLNEQFF. The V call is TRBV6-5, the J call TRBJ2-1; D possibly corresponds to TRBD1 (5 bases). CDR1 is MNHEY and CDR2 is SVGAGI in the germline V gene. Trimming removed 7 bases at V and 6 bases at J, with 13 bases between. The CDR3 covers 13 residues.

The rearrangement links TRBV6-5 to TRBJ1-1, with D perhaps TRBD1 (5 bases). The germline V gene has CDR1 MNHEY and CDR2 SVGAGI. V was trimmed by 0 bases and J by 1 base, leaving 12 bases between them. The CDR3 covers 16 residues. CDR3 DNA: TGTGCCAGCAGTTACTCTCCAGGACAAAGGAACACTGAAGCTTTCTTT. Protein sequence: CASSYSPGQRNTEAFF.

The CDR3 sequence: CASGSQYGANVLTF. The DNA of the CDR3 is TGTGCCAGTGGGAGTCAATATGGGGCCAACGTCCTGACTTTC. V usage is TRBV7-3 and J usage is TRBJ2-6; D perhaps matches TRBD2 (5 bases). The CDR3 is made up of 14 amino acids. Germline V gene sequence: CDR1 SGHTA, CDR2 FQGTGA. The V end lost 9 bases, the J end lost 3 bases, and 12 bases lay between the germline ends.

The rearrangement links TRBV5-1 to TRBJ2-7; 11 bases map to TRBD2. The CDR3 spans 14 residues. J was trimmed by 6 bases and V by 5 bases; bases with no gene match: 7. Germline lookup yields CDR1 SGHRS and CDR2 YFSETQ. The DNA of the CDR3 is TGCGCCAGCAGTTATTCCGGGACTAGCGGCGAGCAGTACTTC. It translates to CASSYSGTSGEQYF. The full variable domain, with the rest looked up from reference TRBV5-1 and TRBJ2-7, is KAGVTQTPRYLIKTRGQQVTLSCSPISGHRSVSWYQQTPGQGLQFLFEYFSETQRNKGNFPGRFSGRQFSNSRSEMNVSTLELGDSALYLCASSYSGTSGEQYFGPGTRLTVT.

The V call is TRBV19, the J call TRBJ2-5; 7 bases line up with TRBD1. V shed 6 bases and J 1 base; nucleotides not matched to a gene: 14. This CDR3 spans 17 amino acids. CDR1 and CDR2 (germline): LNHDA, SQIVND (reference sequence). The CDR3 is CASSPSHRDSSQETQYF. DNA for the CDR3: TGTGCCAGTAGCCCCTCCCACCGGGACAGTTCCCAAGAGACCCAGTACTTC. The whole variable domain, filled in from reference TRBV19 and TRBJ2-5, reads DGGITQSPKYLFRKEGQNVTLSCEQNLNHDAMYWYRQDPGQGLRLIYYSQIVNDFQKGDIAEGYSVSREKKESFPLTVTSAQKNPTAFYLCASSPSHRDSSQETQYFGPGTRLLVL.

This chain uses TRBV5-1 with TRBJ1-2; TRBD1 agrees at 12 bases. The CDR3 spans 15 residues. Trimming removed 5 bases from V and 0 bases from J; junction bases left unmatched: 2. Germline V gives CDR1 SGHRS, CDR2 YFSETQ. DNA of the CDR3: TGCGCCAGCAGGGGACAGGGGGCATCTAACTATGGCTACACCTTC. This sequence encodes CASRGQGASNYGYTF.

The rearrangement joins TRBV27 to TRBJ1-6, with D uncertain. The ends were cut back, 4 bases at V and 7 bases at J, with 8 bases in the middle. The CDR3 runs 13 residues. CDR1 is MNHEY and CDR2 is SMNVEV in the germline V gene (reference sequence). The CDR3 sequence: CASSSQSNSPLHF. In DNA form, the CDR3 reads TGTGCCAGCAGTTCCCAGTCCAATTCACCCCTCCACTTT.